This T cell receptor beta chain was identified during a study of cytomegalovirus exposure and HLA in healthy donors. Whole-study results and caveats: Reported performance of the classifier showed diagnosis of cytomegalovirus status with high specificity and sensitivity. In a later analysis, V- and J-gene trimming of beta chains associated with a DCLRE1C missense variant, replicated independently. Altogether, around 160 TCR beta chains were recorded as cytomegalovirus-associated.

In the PCR, 60 Vbeta and 13 Jbeta primers were used. The protocol was immunoSEQ multiplex PCR, while the TCRdb copy is restricted to in-frame clones and leaves out a portion. The sample totals around 34,000 clones. Notes on this clone: What it binds is not known.

Trimming took 5 bases from V and 6 from J, leaving 14 bases between them. The CDR3 covers 13 residues. Per germline, CDR1 SGHRS and CDR2 YFSETQ. The receptor's source is a woman aged 40 to 50 in good health and CMV-seropositive. The specimen was PBMCs. The chain is built from TRBV5-1 and TRBJ1-2; TRBD1 might be the D (6 bases). The CDR3 DNA reads as TGCGCCAGCAGACTGGTACAGGGAGATGGCTACACCTTC. Residues: CASRLVQGDGYTF.